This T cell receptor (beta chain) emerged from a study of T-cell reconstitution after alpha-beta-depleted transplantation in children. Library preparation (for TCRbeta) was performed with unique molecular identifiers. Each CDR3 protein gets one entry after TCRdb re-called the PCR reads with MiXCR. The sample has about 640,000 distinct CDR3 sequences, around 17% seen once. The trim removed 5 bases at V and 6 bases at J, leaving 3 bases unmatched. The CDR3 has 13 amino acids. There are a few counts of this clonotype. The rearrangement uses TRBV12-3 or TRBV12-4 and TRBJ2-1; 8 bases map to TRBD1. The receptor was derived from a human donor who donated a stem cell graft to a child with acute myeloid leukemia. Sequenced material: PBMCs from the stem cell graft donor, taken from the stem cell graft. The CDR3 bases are TGTGCCAGCAGTGACAGGGGAAGCAATGAGCAGTTCTTC. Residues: CASSDRGSNEQFF.